This is a list of T cell receptor beta chains from one sample in a study of cytomegalovirus exposure and HLA in healthy donors. Here immunoSEQ multiplex PCR was the method, and the copy in TCRdb shows in-frame clones only, minus some. The sample carries some 350,000 clones, about 85% recorded once. Input material: PBMCs. The receptors shown here come from a woman in her twenties or thirties in good health and CMV-seropositive. The CDR3 runs from the conserved cysteine through the conserved F or W. A D gene is named only where the DNA matches it firmly. Clone size is given for some rows only: seen once, a few or many times, or a class if the clone is expanded.

d_call j_call clone_size v_call cdr3_aa cdr3_nt
TRBD1 TRBJ1-5 - TRBV27 CARDREGCLSNQPQHF TGTGCCAGGGACAGGGAAGGTTGTTTGAGCAATCAGCCCCAGCATTTT
- TRBJ2-7 - TRBV5-1 CASSSAGSWDDEQYF TGCGCCAGCAGTTCGGCGGGGAGTTGGGATGACGAGCAGTACTTC
TRBD2 TRBJ2-7 - TRBV28 CASSNRYSGTHEQYF TGTGCCAGCAGCAACAGATATAGCGGGACCCACGAGCAGTACTTC
- TRBJ2-7 - TRBV4-2 CASSQVGGLSSYEQYF TGTGCCAGCAGCCAAGTAGGGGGGCTTAGCTCCTACGAGCAGTACTTC
- TRBJ2-3 - TRBV27 CASSSWESGTDTQYF TGTGCCAGCAGTTCGTGGGAGTCGGGCACAGATACGCAGTATTTT
- TRBJ1-5 - TRBV19 CASSTYGTDPGPQHF TGTGCCAGTAGTACTTACGGGACGGATCCCGGGCCCCAGCATTTT
TRBD2 TRBJ2-1 - TRBV7-9 CASSPASGRVWEQFF TGTGCCAGCAGCCCCGCTAGCGGGAGGGTCTGGGAGCAGTTCTTC
TRBD1 TRBJ1-3 - TRBV6-1 CASSRDRDSGNTIYF TGTGCCAGCAGTCGGGACAGGGACTCTGGAAACACCATATATTTT
- TRBJ1-2 - TRBV27 CASSLSSDGGYTF TGTGCCAGCAGTTTATCCAGTGACGGGGGCTACACCTTC
- TRBJ1-1 - TRBV29-1 CSAFVGTQGTEAFF TGCAGCGCTTTTGTAGGGACCCAAGGCACTGAAGCTTTCTTT
TRBD1 TRBJ2-5 - TRBV27 CASSFLGQAPQETQYF TGTGCCAGCAGCTTCCTGGGACAGGCACCACAAGAGACCCAGTACTTC
- TRBJ2-7 - TRBV29-1 CSVEDHPGRAQREQYF TGCAGCGTTGAAGATCACCCCGGCAGGGCTCAGCGCGAGCAGTACTTC
TRBD2 TRBJ2-1 - TRBV27 CASSSLAGGPYNEQFF TGTGCCAGCAGTTCTCTAGCGGGAGGGCCTTACAATGAGCAGTTCTTC
TRBD1 TRBJ1-2 few TRBV5-4 CASRSSTGNYGYTF TGTGCCAGCAGATCCTCGACAGGGAACTATGGCTACACCTTC
TRBD1 TRBJ2-1 - TRBV5-1 CASSLIRGQDNEQFF TGCGCCAGCAGCTTGATCAGGGGGCAGGACAATGAGCAGTTCTTC